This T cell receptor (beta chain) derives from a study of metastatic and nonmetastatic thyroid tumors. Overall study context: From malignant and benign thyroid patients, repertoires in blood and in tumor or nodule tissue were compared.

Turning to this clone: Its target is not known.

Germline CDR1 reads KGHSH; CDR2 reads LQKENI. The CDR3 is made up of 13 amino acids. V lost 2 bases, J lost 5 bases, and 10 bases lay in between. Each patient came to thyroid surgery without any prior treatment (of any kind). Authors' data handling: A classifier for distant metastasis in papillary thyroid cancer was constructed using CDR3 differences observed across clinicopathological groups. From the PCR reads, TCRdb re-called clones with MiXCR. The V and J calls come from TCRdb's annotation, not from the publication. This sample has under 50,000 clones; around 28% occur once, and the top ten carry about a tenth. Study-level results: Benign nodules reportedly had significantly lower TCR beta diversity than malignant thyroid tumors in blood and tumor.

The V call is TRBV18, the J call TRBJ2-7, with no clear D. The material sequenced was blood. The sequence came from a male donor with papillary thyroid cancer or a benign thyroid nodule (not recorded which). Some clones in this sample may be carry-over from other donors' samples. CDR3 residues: CASSPSRDHEQYF. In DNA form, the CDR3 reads TGTGCCAGCTCACCATCTAGAGACCACGAGCAGTACTTC.